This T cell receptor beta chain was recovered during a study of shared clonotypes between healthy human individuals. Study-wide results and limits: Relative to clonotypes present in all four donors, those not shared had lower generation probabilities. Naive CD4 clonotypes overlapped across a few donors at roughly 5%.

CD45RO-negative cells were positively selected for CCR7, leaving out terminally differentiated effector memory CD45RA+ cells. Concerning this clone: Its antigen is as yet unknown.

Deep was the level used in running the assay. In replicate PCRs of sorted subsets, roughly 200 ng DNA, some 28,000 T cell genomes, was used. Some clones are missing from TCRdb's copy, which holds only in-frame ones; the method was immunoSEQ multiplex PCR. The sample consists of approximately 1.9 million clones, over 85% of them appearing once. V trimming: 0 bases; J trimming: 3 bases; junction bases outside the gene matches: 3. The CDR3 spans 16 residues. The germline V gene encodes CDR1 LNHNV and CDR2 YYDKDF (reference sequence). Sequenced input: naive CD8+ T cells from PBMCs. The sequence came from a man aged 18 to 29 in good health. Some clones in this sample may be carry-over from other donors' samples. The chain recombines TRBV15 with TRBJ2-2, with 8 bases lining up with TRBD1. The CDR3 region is CATSREHRGDTGELFF. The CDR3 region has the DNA TGTGCCACCAGCAGAGAGCACAGGGGGGACACCGGGGAGCTGTTTTTT.